A single sample is the source of the 19 T cell receptor beta chains below, sequenced in a study of blood T cell repertoires in COVID-19. The protocol was immunoSEQ multiplex PCR, while the TCRdb copy is restricted to in-frame clones and leaves out a portion. Of about 290,000 clones listed, around four fifths are singletons. Sample: peripheral blood. These receptors originate from a woman aged 50 to 65 with active or convalescent COVID-19.

V and J are TRBV28 and TRBJ2-2; D is perhaps TRBD2 (6 bases). The CDR3 is made up of 16 amino acids. Trimming took off 1 base at V and 1 base at J, with 10 bases between the two ends. Looked up from germline, CDR1 is MDHEN and CDR2 is SYDVKM. CDR3 nucleotide sequence: TGTGCCAGCAGTTTATTGGAGGGGCGGAACACCGGGGAGCTGTTTTTT. Residues: CASSLLEGRNTGELFF.

CDR3 residues: CASSLKLREETQYF. Here the CDR3 DNA reads TGTGCCAGCAGCTTGAAACTCCGAGAGGAGACCCAGTACTTC. This rearrangement joins TRBV5-4 to TRBJ2-5; D unclear. This CDR3 is 14 amino acids long. The ends were cut back, 1 base at V and 5 bases at J, with 12 bases in the middle. Looked up from germline, CDR1 is SGHNT and CDR2 is YYREEE (reference sequence).

CDR3 coding DNA: TGTGCCAGCAGTCGCCGGCAAACTAGCGGGGGGGACTACGAGCAGTACTTC. Residues: CASSRRQTSGGDYEQYF. The chain combines TRBV27 with TRBJ2-7; 13 bases are a match to TRBD2. The CDR3 is 17 residues long. Germline CDR1 is MNHEY and CDR2 is SMNVEV (reference sequence). The trim removed 5 bases at V and 3 bases at J, leaving 10 bases unmatched.

The chain combines TRBV30 with TRBJ1-5; the D is unclear. CDR1 is GTSNPN and CDR2 is SVGIG in the germline V gene (reference sequence). Trimming removed 1 base at V and 0 bases at J, with 7 bases between. The CDR3 contains 14 residues. The CDR3 spells CAWSAGNSNQPQHF. CDR3 sequence (DNA): TGTGCCTGGAGTGCGGGGAATAGCAATCAGCCCCAGCATTTT.

This chain links TRBV18 with TRBJ1-2, with D possibly being TRBD1 (6 bases). V gave up 1 base and J gave up 3 bases, with 15 bases separating them. Germline CDR1 KGHSH, CDR2 LQKENI. The CDR3 length is 16 residues. CDR3 DNA: TGTGCCAGCTCACCACTCCCAGGACAGACTGACTATGGCTACACCTTC. It yields the protein CASSPLPGQTDYGYTF.

The sample holds a few counts of this clone. V gene TRBV7-9 combines with J gene TRBJ1-1; maybe TRBD1 (5 bases). The CDR3 is 14 amino acids. Germline lookup yields CDR1 SEHNR and CDR2 FQNEAQ (reference sequence). V was shortened by 7 bases and J by 1 base, with 13 bases between the two germline ends. The CDR3 DNA reads TGTGCCAGCACCACCTATACAGGGAACACTGAAGCTTTCTTT. This translates into CASTTYTGNTEAFF. The full variable domain, in which reference TRBV7-9 and TRBJ1-1 provide the parts outside the CDR3, is DTGVSQNPRHKITKRGQNVTFRCDPISEHNRLYWYRQTLGQGPEFLTYFQNEAQLEKSRLLSDRFSAERPKGSFSTLEIQRTEQGDSAMYLCASTTYTGNTEAFFGQGTRLTVV.

The chain links TRBV14 to TRBJ1-2, with D tentatively TRBD1 (5 bases). V dropped 0 bases and J dropped 8 bases, with 19 bases sitting between them. The CDR3 sequence is 16 residues long. CDR1 and CDR2 from the germline V gene are SGHDN and FVKESK. This CDR3 is CASSQDPGRGAGGYTF. The CDR3 DNA is TGTGCCAGCAGCCAAGACCCCGGGAGGGGCGCCGGGGGCTACACCTTC. Full variable domain (rest looked up from reference TRBV14 and TRBJ1-2): EAGVTQFPSHSVIEKGQTVTLRCDPISGHDNLYWYRRVMGKEIKFLLHFVKESKQDESGMPNNRFLAERTGGTYSTLKVQPAELEDSGVYFCASSQDPGRGAGGYTFGSGTRLTVV.

J is TRBJ1-1 and V is TRBV5-5, with D hard to call. There are 15 residues in the CDR3. Germline assignment: CDR1 SGHKS and CDR2 YYEKEE (reference sequence). The germline V and J ends were trimmed by 4 bases and 2 bases, with 15 bases remaining between them. The CDR3 sequence is CASSPRELVNTEAFF. CDR3 DNA: TGTGCCAGCAGCCCCCGGGAGTTAGTAAACACTGAAGCTTTCTTT. The entire variable domain, with the rest obtained from reference TRBV5-5 and TRBJ1-1, is as follows: DAGVTQSPTHLIKTRGQQVTLRCSPISGHKSVSWYQQVLGQGPQFIFQYYEKEERGRGNFPDRFSARQFPNYSSELNVNALLLGDSALYLCASSPRELVNTEAFFGQGTRLTVV.

The chain carries TRBV5-4 and TRBJ1-6, with 7 bases identical to TRBD1. The junction had 7 bases not matched to a gene; V was cut back by 0 bases and J by 4 bases. The length of the CDR3 is 17 residues. Germline V lookup: CDR1 SGHNT, CDR2 YYREEE (reference sequence). The CDR3 here is CASSLERTGEYNSPLHF. For the CDR3, the DNA is TGTGCCAGCAGCTTGGAGCGGACAGGCGAATATAATTCACCCCTCCACTTT.

The chain couples TRBV3-1 (or the pseudogene TRBV3-2) to TRBJ1-3; perhaps TRBD1 as D (6 bases). CDR1 is LGHDT, CDR2 YNNKEL, per germline (reference sequence). V was clipped by 2 bases and J by 0 bases, with 14 bases between them. The CDR3 is 17 amino acids. CDR3 DNA sequence: TGTGCCAGCAGCCAAAAAGCGGACAGATACTCTGGAAACACCATATATTTT. Protein product: CASSQKADRYSGNTIYF.

The chain combines TRBV29-1 with TRBJ2-7; TRBD2 aligns across 8 bases. CDR1 and CDR2 from the germline V gene are SQVTM and ANQGSEA. V gave up 8 bases and J gave up 5 bases; unmatched junction bases: 8. The CDR3 consists of 12 residues. The CDR3 loop reads CSFRRGDNEQYF. The CDR3 coding sequence is TGCAGCTTCCGGCGGGGGGATAACGAGCAGTACTTC.

The chain has TRBV6-1 and TRBJ1-1, with 12 positions matching TRBD1. Germline V gives CDR1 MNHNS, CDR2 SASEGT. The CDR3 spans 17 residues. V was clipped by 4 bases and J by 3 bases; unmatched bases: 9. CDR3 bases: TGTGCCAGCAGTGGGGACAGGGGGCCGGGAACCCACACTGAAGCTTTCTTT. Translation gives CASSGDRGPGTHTEAFF.

This chain links TRBV19 with TRBJ1-4, with D tentatively TRBD1 (5 bases). The V gene's germline CDR1 is LNHDA and CDR2 SQIVND (reference sequence). The V end was cut by 7 bases, the J end by 4 bases, with 10 bases between. This CDR3 is built from 13 residues. This CDR3 reads CASKTESNEKLFF. The CDR3 DNA follows: TGTGCCAGTAAGACAGAGAGTAATGAAAAACTGTTTTTT. Based on the CDR3 plus reference TRBV19 and TRBJ1-4, the full variable domain is DGGITQSPKYLFRKEGQNVTLSCEQNLNHDAMYWYRQDPGQGLRLIYYSQIVNDFQKGDIAEGYSVSREKKESFPLTVTSAQKNPTAFYLCASKTESNEKLFFGSGTQLSVL.

The chain has TRBV10-3 and TRBJ1-4; unclear D gene. V shed 0 bases and J shed 8 bases, with 16 bases lying between them. The CDR3 loop spans 16 amino acids. Per the germline V gene, CDR1 is ENHRY and CDR2 is SYGVKD. This CDR3 reads CAISESEGAQWEKLFF. CDR3 coding DNA: TGTGCCATCAGTGAGTCAGAGGGTGCCCAGTGGGAAAAACTGTTTTTT.

V gene TRBV18 combines with J gene TRBJ2-1; TRBD1 agrees at 7 bases. The CDR3 contains 16 residues. Germline V CDR1 and CDR2: KGHSH, LQKENI. V gave up 4 bases and J gave up 4 bases; unmatched junction bases: 10. CDR3 nucleotide sequence: TGTGCCAGCTCACTCGGACAGGACCCCTTTTACAATGAGCAGTTCTTC. It encodes CASSLGQDPFYNEQFF. Complete variable domain (other parts from reference TRBV18 and TRBJ2-1): NAGVMQNPRHLVRRRGQEARLRCSPMKGHSHVYWYRQLPEEGLKFMVYLQKENIIDESGMPKERFSAEFPKEGPSILRIQQVVRGDSAAYFCASSLGQDPFYNEQFFGPGTRLTVL.

The V call is TRBV7-9, the J call TRBJ1-6; D is uncertain. The germline V gene encodes CDR1 SEHNR and CDR2 FQNEAQ (reference sequence). This CDR3 comprises 17 residues. Trimming removed 5 bases from V and 0 bases from J, with 14 bases in between. CDR3 sequence reads: CASSPLSGSSYNSPLHF. CDR3 in DNA: TGTGCCAGCAGCCCTCTATCGGGGAGCTCCTATAATTCACCCCTCCACTTT.

This clone was seen a few times. The J gene is TRBJ2-1, the V gene TRBV3-1 (or the pseudogene TRBV3-2); tentatively, D is TRBD2 (6 bases). V was pared by 4 bases and J by 9 bases, with 10 bases between. The CDR3 is 12 amino acids. CDR1 and CDR2 (germline): LGHDT, YNNKEL (reference sequence). CDR3 sequence reads: CASSLLEGEQFF. The CDR3 nucleotides read TGTGCCAGCAGCCTCCTGGAGGGTGAGCAGTTCTTC.

This chain joins TRBV6-5 and TRBJ1-2; D unclear. V lost 6 bases and J 4 bases, leaving 12 bases between the germline ends. The CDR3 runs to 13 residues. Germline CDR1 MNHEY, CDR2 SVGAGI. CDR3 sequence (DNA): TGTGCCAGCAGCTCGAGGGAACTCTATGGCTACACCTTC. Translation gives CASSSRELYGYTF.

The rearrangement joins TRBV7-6 to TRBJ2-2; maybe TRBD2 (6 bases). Per the germline V gene, CDR1 is SGHVS and CDR2 is FNYEAQ. V was clipped by 0 bases and J by 7 bases, with 9 bases between them. The CDR3 has 14 amino acids. Here the CDR3 DNA reads TGTGCCAGCAGCTTAGCCCATAGCGGCGGGGAGCTGTTTTTT. Its translation is CASSLAHSGGELFF.